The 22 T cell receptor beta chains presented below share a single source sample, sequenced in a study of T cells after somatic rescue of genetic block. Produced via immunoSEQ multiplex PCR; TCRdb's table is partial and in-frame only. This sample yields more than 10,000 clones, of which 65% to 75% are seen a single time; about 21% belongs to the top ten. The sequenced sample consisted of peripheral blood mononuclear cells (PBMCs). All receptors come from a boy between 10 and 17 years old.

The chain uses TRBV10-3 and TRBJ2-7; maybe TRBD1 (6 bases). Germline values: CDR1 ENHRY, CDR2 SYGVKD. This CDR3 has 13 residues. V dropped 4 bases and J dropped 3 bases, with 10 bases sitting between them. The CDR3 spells CAISADSLYEQYF. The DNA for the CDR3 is TGTGCCATCAGTGCGGACAGTCTCTACGAGCAGTACTTC.

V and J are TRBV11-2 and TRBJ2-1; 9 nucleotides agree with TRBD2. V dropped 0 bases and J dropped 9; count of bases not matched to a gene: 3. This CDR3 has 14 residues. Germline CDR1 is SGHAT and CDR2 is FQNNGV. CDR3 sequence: CASSLDLAGSEQFF. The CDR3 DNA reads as TGTGCCAGCAGCTTAGATCTAGCGGGGTCTGAGCAGTTCTTC.

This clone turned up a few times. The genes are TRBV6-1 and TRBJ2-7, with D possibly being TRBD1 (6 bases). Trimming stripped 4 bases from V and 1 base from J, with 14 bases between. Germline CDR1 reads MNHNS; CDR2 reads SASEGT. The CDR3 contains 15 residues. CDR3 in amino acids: CASSVRDTGSYEQYF. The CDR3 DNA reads TGTGCCAGCAGTGTCCGGGACACCGGTTCCTACGAGCAGTACTTC.

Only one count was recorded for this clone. The CDR3 reads CASSIWGQEETQYF. Here the CDR3 DNA reads TGTGCCAGTAGTATATGGGGGCAGGAAGAGACCCAGTACTTC. This sequence joins TRBV19 and TRBJ2-5, with a weak D call TRBD1 (6 bases). Germline loops: CDR1 LNHDA, CDR2 SQIVND (reference sequence). V lost 2 bases and J 3 bases, leaving 10 bases between the germline ends. The CDR3 consists of 14 residues.

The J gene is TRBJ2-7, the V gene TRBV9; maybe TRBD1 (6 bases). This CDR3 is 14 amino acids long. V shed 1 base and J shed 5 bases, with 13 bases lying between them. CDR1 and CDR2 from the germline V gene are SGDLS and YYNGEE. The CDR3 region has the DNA TGTGCCAGCAGCGTACAAGGGGGAAACAACGAGCAGTACTTC. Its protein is CASSVQGGNNEQYF. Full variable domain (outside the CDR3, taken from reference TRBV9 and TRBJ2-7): DSGVTQTPKHLITATGQRVTLRCSPRSGDLSVYWYQQSLDQGLQFLIQYYNGEERAKGNILERFSAQQFPDLHSELNLSSLELGDSALYFCASSVQGGNNEQYFGPGTRLTVT.

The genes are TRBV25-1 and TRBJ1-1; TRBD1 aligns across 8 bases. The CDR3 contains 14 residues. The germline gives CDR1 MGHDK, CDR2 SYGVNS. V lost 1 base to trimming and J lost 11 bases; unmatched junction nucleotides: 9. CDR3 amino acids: CASSEFIGQGKAFF. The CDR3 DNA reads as TGTGCCAGCAGTGAATTCATCGGACAGGGCAAGGCTTTCTTT.

The CDR3 nucleotides read TGTGCCAGCAGTGACCCACAGGAGAGCTCCTACAATGAGCAGTTCTTC. This sequence encodes CASSDPQESSYNEQFF. V and J are TRBV2 and TRBJ2-1, with a possible D match to TRBD1 (5 bases). This CDR3 is 16 amino acids long. Trimming removed 3 bases at V and 0 bases at J, with 12 bases between. Germline CDR1 SNHLY, CDR2 FYNNEI.

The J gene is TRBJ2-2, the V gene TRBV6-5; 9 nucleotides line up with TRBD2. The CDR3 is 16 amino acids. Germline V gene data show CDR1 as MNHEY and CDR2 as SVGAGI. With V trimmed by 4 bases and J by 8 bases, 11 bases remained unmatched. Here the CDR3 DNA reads TGTGCCAGCAGTTTATTAGCGGGGGTTCCGAGTGGGGAGCTGTTTTTT. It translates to CASSLLAGVPSGELFF.

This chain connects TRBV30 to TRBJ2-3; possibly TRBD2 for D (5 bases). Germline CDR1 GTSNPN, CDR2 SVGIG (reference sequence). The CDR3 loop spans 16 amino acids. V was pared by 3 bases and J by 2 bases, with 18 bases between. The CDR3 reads CAWRTRRLLDTDTQYF. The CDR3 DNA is TGTGCCTGGAGAACTCGGAGGCTTCTGGACACAGATACGCAGTATTTT.

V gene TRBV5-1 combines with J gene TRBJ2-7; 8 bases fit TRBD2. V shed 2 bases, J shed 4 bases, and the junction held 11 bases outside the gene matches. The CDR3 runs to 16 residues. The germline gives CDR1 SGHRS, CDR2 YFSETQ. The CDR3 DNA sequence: TGCGCCAGCAGCTTACTCCGCGGGGGGCCGGAGTACGAGCAGTACTTC. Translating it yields CASSLLRGGPEYEQYF.

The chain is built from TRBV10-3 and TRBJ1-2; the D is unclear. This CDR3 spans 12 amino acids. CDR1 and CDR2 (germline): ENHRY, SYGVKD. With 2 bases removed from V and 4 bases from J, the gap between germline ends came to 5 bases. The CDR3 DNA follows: TGTGCCATCAGTGAGGACCTCTATGGCTACACCTTC. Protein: CAISEDLYGYTF.

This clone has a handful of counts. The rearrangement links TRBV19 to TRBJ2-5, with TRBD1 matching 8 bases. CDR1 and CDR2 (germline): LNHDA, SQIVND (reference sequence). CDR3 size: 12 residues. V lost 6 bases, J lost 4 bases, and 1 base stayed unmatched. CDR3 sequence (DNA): TGTGCCAGTAGGGACAGGGCAGAGACCCAGTACTTC. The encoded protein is CASRDRAETQYF. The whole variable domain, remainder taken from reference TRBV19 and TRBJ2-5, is DGGITQSPKYLFRKEGQNVTLSCEQNLNHDAMYWYRQDPGQGLRLIYYSQIVNDFQKGDIAEGYSVSREKKESFPLTVTSAQKNPTAFYLCASRDRAETQYFGPGTRLLVL.

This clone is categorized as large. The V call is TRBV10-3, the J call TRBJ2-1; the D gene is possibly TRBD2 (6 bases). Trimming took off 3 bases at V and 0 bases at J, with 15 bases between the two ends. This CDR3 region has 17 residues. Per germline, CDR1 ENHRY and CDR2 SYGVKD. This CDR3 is CAISEPFSGSSYNEQFF. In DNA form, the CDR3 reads TGTGCCATCAGTGAACCCTTTAGCGGCAGCTCCTACAATGAGCAGTTCTTC.

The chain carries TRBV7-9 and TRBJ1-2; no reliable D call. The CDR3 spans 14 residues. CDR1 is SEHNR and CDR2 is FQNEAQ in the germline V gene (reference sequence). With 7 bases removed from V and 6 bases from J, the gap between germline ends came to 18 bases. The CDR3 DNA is TGTGCCAGCAACCTCAGGAGTCAGGAGGATGGCTACACCTTC. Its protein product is CASNLRSQEDGYTF.

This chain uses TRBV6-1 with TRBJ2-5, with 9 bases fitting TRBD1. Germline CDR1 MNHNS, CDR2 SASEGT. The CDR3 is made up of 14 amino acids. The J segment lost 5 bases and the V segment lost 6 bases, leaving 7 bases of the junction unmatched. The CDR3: CASRNRGQGETQYF. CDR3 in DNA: TGTGCCAGCAGAAACAGGGGGCAGGGGGAGACCCAGTACTTC.

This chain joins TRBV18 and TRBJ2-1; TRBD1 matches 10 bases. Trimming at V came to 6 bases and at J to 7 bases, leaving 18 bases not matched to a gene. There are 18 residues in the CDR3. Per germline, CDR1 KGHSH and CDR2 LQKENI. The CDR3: CASSPLRGGGQGRNEQFF. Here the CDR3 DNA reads TGTGCCAGCTCGCCGTTAAGAGGTGGGGGACAGGGGAGGAATGAGCAGTTCTTC.

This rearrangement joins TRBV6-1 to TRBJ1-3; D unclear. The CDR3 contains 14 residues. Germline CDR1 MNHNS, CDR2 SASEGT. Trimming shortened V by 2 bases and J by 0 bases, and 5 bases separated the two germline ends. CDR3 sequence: CASSESFSGNTIYF. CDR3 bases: TGTGCCAGCAGTGAAAGTTTCTCTGGAAACACCATATATTTT.

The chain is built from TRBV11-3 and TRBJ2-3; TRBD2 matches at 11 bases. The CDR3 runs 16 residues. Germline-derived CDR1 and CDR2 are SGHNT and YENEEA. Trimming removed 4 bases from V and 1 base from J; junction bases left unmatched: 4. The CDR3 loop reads CASSSPGLAGTDTQYF. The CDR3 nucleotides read TGTGCCAGCAGCTCTCCGGGACTAGCGGGCACAGATACGCAGTATTTT.

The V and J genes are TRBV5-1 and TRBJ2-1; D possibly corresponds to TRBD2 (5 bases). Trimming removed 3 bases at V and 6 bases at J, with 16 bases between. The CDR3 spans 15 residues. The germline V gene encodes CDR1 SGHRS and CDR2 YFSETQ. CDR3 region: CASSSFGSNANEQFF. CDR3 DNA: TGCGCCAGCAGCTCCTTTGGGAGTAATGCCAATGAGCAGTTCTTC.

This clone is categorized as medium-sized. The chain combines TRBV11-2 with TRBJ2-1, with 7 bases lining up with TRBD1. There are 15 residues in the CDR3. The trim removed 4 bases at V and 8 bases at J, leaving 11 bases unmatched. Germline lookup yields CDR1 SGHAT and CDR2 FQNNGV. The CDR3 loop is CASSYSSQGEYEQFF. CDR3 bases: TGTGCCAGCAGCTATAGCAGCCAGGGGGAATATGAGCAGTTCTTC.

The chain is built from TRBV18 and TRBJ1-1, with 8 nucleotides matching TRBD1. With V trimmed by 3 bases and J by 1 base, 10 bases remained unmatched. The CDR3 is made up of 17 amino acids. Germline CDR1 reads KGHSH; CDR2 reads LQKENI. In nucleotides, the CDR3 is TGTGCCAGCTCACCCGGGGTCTGGGGACAGGCGAACACTGAAGCTTTCTTT. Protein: CASSPGVWGQANTEAFF.

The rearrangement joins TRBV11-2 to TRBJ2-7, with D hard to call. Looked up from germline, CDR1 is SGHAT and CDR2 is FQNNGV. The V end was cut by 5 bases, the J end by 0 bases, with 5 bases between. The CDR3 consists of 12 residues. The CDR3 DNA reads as TGTGCCAGCAGCCCTAGCTCCTACGAGCAGTACTTC. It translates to CASSPSSYEQYF.